What follows are 9 T cell receptor beta chains derived from one specimen sequenced in a study of spatial heterogeneity in lung cancer. Time point here: sample taken at primary tumor resection. One entry per CDR3 protein, called by TCRdb with MiXCR from the 5' RACE reads. The table lists some 7,000 distinct CDR3 sequences, over 6.5% of them singletons, with roughly 73% in the top ten. The sample here was PBMCs, taken at surgery. These receptors were taken from a male donor with early-stage non-small cell lung cancer.

The sample holds many counts of this clonotype. The chain couples TRBV6-6 to TRBJ1-5, with D possibly matching TRBD1 (5 bases). Deletions cut 7 bases from V and 1 base from J, with 14 bases between. This CDR3 contains 15 residues. Germline CDR1 is MNHNY and CDR2 is SVGAGI (reference sequence). The CDR3 loop reads CASNEGPLSNQPQHF. DNA of the CDR3: TGTGCCAGCAACGAGGGGCCGCTCAGCAATCAGCCCCAGCATTTT.

This clonotype was found many times. The V call is TRBV2, the J call TRBJ1-2, with TRBD1 identical over 8 bases. Losses at the gene ends were 6 bases for V and 6 bases for J; bases not matched to a gene: 3. This CDR3 contains 12 residues. Germline CDR1 SNHLY, CDR2 FYNNEI. The CDR3 sequence: CASSRQGNGYTF. CDR3 nucleotide sequence: TGTGCCAGCAGCCGACAGGGGAATGGCTACACCTTC.

This clonotype came up many times. The chain recombines TRBV7-2 with TRBJ2-3; no clear D. There are 13 residues in the CDR3. Germline values: CDR1 SGHTA, CDR2 FQGNSA. With 5 bases removed from V and 2 bases from J, the gap between germline ends came to 8 bases. The CDR3 DNA reads as TGTGCCAGCAGCATCGAAAACACAGATACGCAGTATTTT. This encodes CASSIENTDTQYF.

V gene TRBV11-2 combines with J gene TRBJ2-5; 7 bases are a match to TRBD1. V lost 5 bases and J lost 2; bases outside the gene matches: 5. CDR1 SGHAT and CDR2 FQNNGV come from the germline V gene. The CDR3 has 14 amino acids. For the CDR3, the DNA is TGTGCCAGCAGCCTCCGGGACAGACAAGAGACCCAGTACTTC. Translated, it gives CASSLRDRQETQYF. Full variable domain (missing parts from reference TRBV11-2 and TRBJ2-5): EAGVAQSPRYKIIEKRQSVAFWCNPISGHATLYWYQQILGQGPKLLIQFQNNGVVDDSQLPKDRFSAERLKGVDSTLKIQPAKLEDSAVYLCASSLRDRQETQYFGPGTRLLVL.

This clonotype was recorded many times. The chain uses TRBV4-3 and TRBJ2-7, with D possibly matching TRBD2 (5 bases). The CDR3 is 13 amino acids. Trimming shortened V by 4 bases and J by 4 bases, and 11 bases separated the two germline ends. From germline, CDR1 is LGHNA and CDR2 YSLEER. The CDR3 bases are TGCGCCAGCAGCCGGGAGCTGGGGTACGAGCAGTACTTC. Protein product: CASSRELGYEQYF.

This clonotype was seen many times. V gene TRBV24-1 combines with J gene TRBJ2-2, with a tentative D call TRBD1 (5 bases). The V and J ends lost 7 bases and 6 bases respectively, with 11 bases between them. The CDR3 consists of 13 residues. CDR1 KGHDR and CDR2 SFDVKD come from the germline V gene. In DNA form, the CDR3 reads TGTGCCACCAGCATGGACAAGCCCGGGGAGCTGTTTTTT. Amino acid sequence: CATSMDKPGELFF.

This clonotype was counted between two and nine times. Possible read error: a much larger clone is one base away. The chain recombines TRBV28 with TRBJ2-2; D gene unclear. Germline assignment: CDR1 MDHEN and CDR2 SYDVKM. The CDR3 covers 14 residues. Trimming removed 0 bases at V and 7 bases at J, with 9 bases between. CDR3 DNA: TGTGCCAGCAGTTTATGCAGCTCTGGCGGGGAGCTGTTTTTT. It codes for CASSLCSSGGELFF.

This clonotype was picked up many times. This chain connects TRBV28 to TRBJ1-6; D unresolved. Germline V gene sequence: CDR1 MDHEN, CDR2 SYDVKM. Trimming left V 3 bases short and J 7 bases short, with 10 bases between. The CDR3 covers 14 residues. The CDR3 loop reads CASSFPVLNSPLHF. The CDR3, as DNA: TGTGCCAGCAGTTTCCCAGTTCTAAATTCACCCCTCCACTTT.

This clonotype has ten or more counts. This chain connects TRBV6-6 to TRBJ2-7; D is uncertain. With 1 base removed from V and 3 bases from J, the gap between germline ends came to 7 bases. Germline-derived CDR1 and CDR2 are MNHNY and SVGAGI (reference sequence). This CDR3 contains 13 residues. CDR3 sequence (DNA): TGTGCCAGCAGTTACTTGGACGGCTACGAGCAGTACGTC. Amino acids: CASSYLDGYEQYV.